Listed here are 29 T cell receptor beta chains from one sample, sequenced in a study of breast tumors, draining lymph nodes, adjacent tissues. TCRdb re-analysed the multiplex PCR reads in MiXCR, keeping a single row per CDR3 protein. This table holds some 66,000 distinct CDR3 sequences, less than 75% found once. Specimen: breast tumor tissue. The source is a female donor with breast cancer. Some clones in this sample may be carry-over from other donors' samples.

Points on this clonotype: Compared with germline, one end of the junction differs, possibly owing to a read error. V and J are TRBV3-1 and TRBJ2-7; 8 nucleotides match TRBD2. CDR3 length: 15 residues. Germline V lookup: CDR1 LGHDT, CDR2 YNNKEL (reference sequence). The CDR3 loop is CASSQSKREWREQYF. The CDR3 nucleotides are TGCGCCAGCAGCCAGTCTAAGCGGGAGTGGCGGGAGCAGTACTTC.

Comment on this clonotype: The CDR3 carries no conserved terminal phenylalanine or tryptophan, so it likely arises from a read error. The DNA is omitted, as the CDR3 cannot be located on it reliably, and the CDR3 follows TCRdb's listing. The V call is TRBV20-1, the J call TRBJ2-6. Per germline, CDR1 DFQATT and CDR2 SNEGSKA (reference sequence). The CDR3 is 8 residues long, ends included. The CDR3 reads CSVRGETI.

This clonotype was seen at least ten times. A read error may explain this, as a much larger clone is one base away. V and J are TRBV20-1 and TRBJ2-7; maybe TRBD1 (6 bases). Germline values: CDR1 DFQATT, CDR2 SNEGSKA (reference sequence). This CDR3 is built from 11 residues. CDR3 protein: CSAQKGDEQSF. As DNA, the CDR3 is TGCAGTGCGCAAAAGGGGGACGAGCAGTCCTTC.

This clonotype has a handful of counts. This chain connects TRBV28 to TRBJ1-2, with 8 nucleotides matching TRBD1. The V segment lost 6 bases and the J segment 5 bases; nucleotides outside the gene matches: 11. Germline CDR1 MDHEN, CDR2 SYDVKM. The CDR3 is made up of 15 amino acids. CDR3 protein: CASRYPDRGRYGYTF. In DNA form, the CDR3 reads TGTGCCAGCAGATACCCTGACAGGGGAAGATATGGCTACACCTTC.

The chain is built from TRBV29-1 and TRBJ2-7; a possible D gene is TRBD2 (7 bases). Germline V lookup: CDR1 SQVTM, CDR2 ANQGSEA. The CDR3 sequence is 22 residues long. Trimming pared 2 bases from V and 11 bases from J, leaving 46 bases between. CDR3 bases: TGCAGCGTTGAAAGGGGGGGCGATGGCTACACGCCCCCTGTCGGGCTGCTGGCACAGAAGTACTTC. Encoded protein: CSVERGGDGYTPPVGLLAQKYF.

The J gene is TRBJ2-3, the V gene TRBV25-1, with 15 bases identical to TRBD2. J lost 14 bases, V lost 2 bases, and 8 bases had no gene match. Germline lookup yields CDR1 MGHDK and CDR2 SYGVNS. The CDR3 covers 15 residues. The DNA of the CDR3 is TGTGCCAGCAGTGAAGCGGGGACTAGCGGGAGGTCACGGTATTTT. It yields the protein CASSEAGTSGRSRYF.

The J gene is TRBJ1-2, the V gene TRBV7-2; D is undetermined. Germline loops: CDR1 SGHTA, CDR2 FQGNSA. This CDR3 has 13 amino acids. Trimming cost V 5 bases and J 8 bases, with 15 bases left between them. In DNA form, the CDR3 reads TGTGCCAGCAGCCCTACCCGGGTGGAAGGCTACACCTTC. This gives the protein CASSPTRVEGYTF.

The chain carries TRBV30 and TRBJ1-5; D perhaps matches TRBD1 (6 bases). CDR3 length: 15 residues. The V end lost 0 bases, the J end lost 2 bases, and 11 bases lay between the germline ends. Germline CDR1 GTSNPN, CDR2 SVGIG (reference sequence). The DNA of the CDR3 is TGTGCCTGGAGTGTATCGGGGGCTCGCAATCAGCCCCAGCATTTT. Translating gives CAWSVSGARNQPQHF.

A few counts support this clonotype. A much larger clone differs by one base, so this may be a read error. The V gene is TRBV5-8, the J gene TRBJ2-7; D uncertain. The CDR3 is 12 residues long. Between the trimmed V and J ends, which lost 4 bases and 6 bases, there was a span of 11 bases. Germline V gene lookup returns CDR1 SGHTS and CDR2 YDEGEE. The CDR3 nucleotides read TGTGCCAGCAGCGGACGGCTCTCCGAGCAGTACTTC. Encoded protein: CASSGRLSEQYF. Based on the CDR3 plus reference TRBV5-8 and TRBJ2-7, the full variable domain is EAGVTQSPTHLIKTRGQQATLRCSPISGHTSVYWYQQALGLGLQFLLWYDEGEERNRGNFPPRFSGRQFPNYSSELNVNALELEDSALYLCASSGRLSEQYFGPGTRLTVT.

The V and J genes are TRBV7-8 and TRBJ2-2, with D hard to call. Germline CDR1 reads SGHVS; CDR2 reads FQNEAQ. This CDR3 is built from 12 residues. V was pared by 7 bases and J by 5 bases, with 8 bases between. The CDR3 DNA is TGTGCCAGCACCCAGTCGACCGGGGAGCTGTTTTTT. Protein: CASTQSTGELFF.

In regard to this clonotype: A much larger clone differs from this one at a single base, so this may be a read error. Here the CDR3 reads CASSRSGGPIDTQYF. Written as DNA, the CDR3 is TGTGCCAGCAGCCGATCTGGGGGGCCGATAGATACGCAGTATTTT. The chain has TRBV6-4 and TRBJ2-3; D may correspond to TRBD1 or TRBD2 (6 bases each). CDR1 is MRHNA and CDR2 is SNTAGT in the germline V gene. V gave up 6 bases and J gave up 5 bases, with 18 bases separating them. The CDR3 contains 15 residues.

The chain carries TRBV19 and TRBJ1-2; 8 nucleotides align to TRBD1. CDR1 is LNHDA and CDR2 is SQIVND in the germline V gene (reference sequence). This CDR3 is built from 14 residues. The junction had 6 bases not matched to a gene; V was cut back by 5 bases and J by 4 bases. The CDR3 region has the DNA TGTGCCAGTAGTCAGGACAGGGCGGGCTATGGCTACACCTTC. The encoded protein is CASSQDRAGYGYTF.

The chain has TRBV12-3 or TRBV12-4 and TRBJ1-2; 7 nucleotides align to TRBD1. This CDR3 is built from 16 residues. V was clipped by 5 bases and J by 8 bases; unmatched bases: 17. The CDR3 sequence is CASSHSQGLKGAGYTF. CDR3 DNA: TGTGCCAGCAGTCATTCTCAGGGACTTAAGGGGGCAGGCTACACCTTC.

In this sample, this clonotype turned up many times. The chain links TRBV6-1 to TRBJ2-1, with a possible D match to TRBD1 (6 bases). Germline CDR1 reads MNHNS; CDR2 reads SASEGT. The CDR3 sequence is 14 residues long. The V end lost 7 bases, the J end lost 6 bases, and 16 bases lay between the germline ends. This chain's CDR3 is CASIPWGQGNEQFF. In DNA form, the CDR3 reads TGTGCCAGCATTCCTTGGGGGCAGGGCAATGAGCAGTTCTTC.

This chain links TRBV20-1 with TRBJ1-6; TRBD1 matches 7 bases. CDR3 length: 18 residues. Germline V gene lookup returns CDR1 DFQATT and CDR2 SNEGSKA (reference sequence). J gave up 3 bases and V 0 bases, and 11 bases lay outside the gene matches. The CDR3 sequence: CSARDFLSRDSYNSPLHF. The CDR3 bases are TGCAGTGCTAGAGATTTCCTTTCGCGGGACAGCTATAATTCACCCCTCCACTTT.

This CDR3 reads CASSRVGANSPLHF. The CDR3 region has the DNA TGTGCCAGCAGTCGGGTGGGCGCTAATTCACCCCTCCACTTT. The chain employs TRBV6-5 and TRBJ1-6; D not resolved. The CDR3 length is 14 residues. V gave up 5 bases and J gave up 6 bases, with 11 bases separating them. Germline assignment: CDR1 MNHEY and CDR2 SVGAGI.

V and J are TRBV20-1 and TRBJ1-1, with 10 positions matching TRBD1. This CDR3 region has 14 residues. With 6 bases clipped from V and 6 bases from J, the junction kept 10 bases outside the gene matches. CDR1 DFQATT and CDR2 SNEGSKA come from the germline V gene (reference sequence). The CDR3 DNA is TGCAGTGCCACCCCCGGACAGGGGGTTGCTGAAGCTTTCTTT. It yields the protein CSATPGQGVAEAFF.

V gene TRBV11-2 combines with J gene TRBJ2-6, with D possibly matching TRBD2 (7 bases). The V end lost 5 bases, the J end lost 2 bases, and 22 bases lay between the germline ends. The length of the CDR3 is 19 residues. The germline V gene has CDR1 SGHAT and CDR2 FQNNGV. The CDR3 spells CASSLHGGLTPPGANVLTF. CDR3 nucleotides: TGTGCCAGCAGCCTACACGGGGGGCTAACTCCCCCTGGGGCCAACGTCCTGACTTTC. Full variable domain (remainder filled in from reference TRBV11-2 and TRBJ2-6): EAGVAQSPRYKIIEKRQSVAFWCNPISGHATLYWYQQILGQGPKLLIQFQNNGVVDDSQLPKDRFSAERLKGVDSTLKIQPAKLEDSAVYLCASSLHGGLTPPGANVLTFGAGSRLTVL.

The V call is TRBV7-9, the J call TRBJ1-6; no definite D call. CDR3 length equals 15 residues. V lost 2 bases and J lost 9, with 14 bases in between. Germline-derived CDR1 and CDR2 are SEHNR and FQNEAQ (reference sequence). The CDR3: CASSLIRGSRSPLHF. The CDR3 nucleotides are TGTGCCAGCAGCTTAATTCGGGGAAGTCGTTCACCCCTCCACTTT.

On this clonotype: At one boundary the junction diverges from the germline segment, which might be a read error. This chain connects TRBV11-3 to TRBJ2-1; D perhaps matches TRBD1 (5 bases). The CDR3 spans 15 residues. Germline V gene lookup returns CDR1 SGHNT and CDR2 YENEEA. CDR3 sequence: CASSALSLADNEQSF. The CDR3 DNA reads TGTGCCAGCAGCGCCCTGAGCCTGGCGGACAATGAGCAGTCCTTC.

V is TRBV2 and J is TRBJ1-2; no definite D call. V lost 0 bases, J lost 4 bases, and 18 bases lay in between. Germline loops: CDR1 SNHLY, CDR2 FYNNEI. The CDR3 is made up of 17 amino acids. DNA of the CDR3: TGTGCCAGCAGTGAAGCTTTTTATGGGCAGCTACTCTATGGCTACACCTTC. It encodes CASSEAFYGQLLYGYTF.

The genes are TRBV5-5 and TRBJ2-3; D not resolved. The CDR3 runs 13 residues. Germline V gene sequence: CDR1 SGHKS, CDR2 YYEKEE (reference sequence). Trimming removed 0 bases from V and 3 bases from J, with 5 bases in between. The CDR3 loop is CASSLVPTDTQYF. In DNA form, the CDR3 reads TGTGCCAGCAGCTTGGTCCCGACAGATACGCAGTATTTT.

The CDR3 is CASSSESGVPPLHF. The CDR3 nucleotides are TGTGCCAGCAGTTCAGAGTCGGGGGTTCCACCCCTCCATTTT. The genes are TRBV12-3 or TRBV12-4 and TRBJ1-5, with D perhaps matching TRBD1 (5 bases). The ends were cut back, 4 bases at V and 16 bases at J, with 23 bases in the middle. This CDR3 has 14 residues.

Concerning this clonotype itself: The junction differs from germline at one of its ends, possibly a read error. The rearrangement uses TRBV20-1 and TRBJ1-3; 10 nucleotides match TRBD1. This CDR3 is 14 amino acids long. Germline V gene lookup returns CDR1 DFQATT and CDR2 SNEGSKA (reference sequence). The CDR3 sequence: CSAPGTGEGTTIYF. The CDR3, as DNA: TGCAGTGCCCCCGGGACAGGGGAGGGAACCACCATATATTTT.

V usage is TRBV7-6 and J usage is TRBJ2-7, with D tentatively TRBD1 or TRBD2 (10 bases each). The germline CDR1 and CDR2 sequences are SGHVS and FNYEAQ. The CDR3 runs 16 residues. V lost 0 bases and J 7 bases, leaving 19 bases between the germline ends. The CDR3, as DNA: TGTGCCAGCAGCTTAGCGTTACTAGCGGGACAGGGGGAGCAGTACTTC. The encoded protein is CASSLALLAGQGEQYF.

There are many counts of this clonotype. Just one base apart from a much larger clone, this may be a read error. The V gene is TRBV9, the J gene TRBJ2-5; 7 bases are a match to TRBD1. The CDR3 has 15 amino acids. Germline assignment: CDR1 SGDLS and CDR2 YYNGEE. The CDR3 DNA reads TGTGCCAGCAGCGTAGGACAGGGCCCCCAAGAGACCCCGTACTTC. This gives the protein CASSVGQGPQETPYF.

Concerning this clonotype: An end of the junction does not agree with germline; a read error may underlie this. This sequence joins TRBV5-1 and TRBJ2-7; 10 nucleotides line up with TRBD1. The CDR3 loop spans 15 amino acids. The germline gives CDR1 SGHRS, CDR2 YFSETQ. The CDR3 protein is CSSGWGTGDTYEQYF. CDR3 in DNA: TGCTCCAGCGGCTGGGGGACAGGGGATACCTACGAGCAGTACTTC.

This clonotype was picked up many times. V is TRBV28 and J is TRBJ1-3, with TRBD1 identical over 7 bases. Germline V gene data show CDR1 as MDHEN and CDR2 as SYDVKM. The CDR3 is 14 amino acids. The V segment lost 4 bases and the J segment 3 bases; nucleotides outside the gene matches: 3. CDR3 residues: CASSSTGNGNTIYF. CDR3 DNA: TGTGCCAGCAGTTCGACAGGGAATGGAAACACCATATATTTT. Using reference TRBV28 and TRBJ1-3 for the parts outside the CDR3, the full variable domain is DVKVTQSSRYLVKRTGEKVFLECVQDMDHENMFWYRQDPGLGLRLIYFSYDVKMKEKGDIPEGYSVSREKKERFSLILESASTNQTSMYLCASSSTGNGNTIYFGEGSWLTVV.

There are a few counts of this clonotype. This sequence may be a read error, since a much larger clone differs from it by one base. The chain couples TRBV3-1 to TRBJ1-3; D is perhaps TRBD1 (5 bases). The CDR3 totals 17 residues. Per germline, CDR1 LGHDT and CDR2 YNNKEL (reference sequence). The CDR3, as DNA: TGTCCCAGCAGCCAAGGAAGCTCGGGGGGGACTGGAAACACCATATATTTT. As protein: CPSSQGSSGGTGNTIYF.